Presented here are 18 T cell receptor beta chains from one specimen sequenced in a study of post-analysis software for immune sequencing data. No antigens are known for them. Regarding the study as a whole: Patients used about 5 TRBV segments, including TRBV5-6, TRBV5-1 and TRBV20-1, more often than controls.

TCR beta libraries were prepared from cDNA with unique molecular identifiers. One entry per CDR3 protein results from TCRdb running MiXCR on the PCR reads. The sample shows 700,000 to 800,000 distinct CDR3 sequences, 25% to 30% of them seen only once. Sequencing was carried out using blood. These TCRs come from a girl aged 5-17 years with multiple sclerosis.

Comments on this clonotype: One end of the junction does not line up with germline, which may come from a read error. As DNA, the CDR3 is TGCAATGCTAGAGGAGCACAGGGTCTTAAGTTCTTC. As protein: CNARGAQGLKFF. This chain joins TRBV20-1 and TRBJ2-1; tentatively, D is TRBD1 (6 bases). This CDR3 is built from 12 residues. From germline, CDR1 is DFQATT and CDR2 SNEGSKA (reference sequence).

This clonotype showed up just a few times. This chain joins TRBV2 and TRBJ2-3; 9 positions match TRBD2. The V gene end was trimmed by 7 bases and the J gene end by 2 bases; junction bases not matched to a gene: 10. This CDR3 is 16 amino acids long. Germline V gene lookup returns CDR1 SNHLY and CDR2 FYNNEI. The CDR3 is CASIRLAGLNTDTQYF. The CDR3 DNA follows: TGTGCCAGCATACGCCTAGCGGGGCTAAACACAGATACGCAGTATTTT.

The chain joins TRBV5-1 to TRBJ2-1, with unresolved D. This CDR3 contains 15 residues. Germline lookup yields CDR1 SGHRS and CDR2 YFSETQ. Trimming cost V 3 bases and J 6 bases, with 16 bases left between them. The CDR3 bases are TGCGCCAGCAGCTCTGGTCTCGCTAGTCTCAATGAGCAGTTCTTC. As protein: CASSSGLASLNEQFF.

This clonotype was seen more than once but under ten times. V is TRBV29-1 and J is TRBJ1-1; D is possibly TRBD1 (5 bases). The CDR3 length is 11 residues. Germline-derived CDR1 and CDR2 are SQVTM and ANQGSEA. V was pared by 7 bases and J by 6 bases, with 12 bases between. CDR3 nucleotide sequence: TGCAGCGCTCGGGACCGACCTGAAGCTTTCTTT. Amino acid sequence: CSARDRPEAFF.

A few counts support this clonotype. The rearrangement uses TRBV12-3 or TRBV12-4 and TRBJ2-7, with no clear D. The CDR3 is 12 amino acids. V dropped 7 bases and J dropped 9 bases, with 16 bases sitting between them. The CDR3 coding sequence is TGTGCCAGCAATAAAGGGCGGCCGCCGCAGTACTTC. Translated: CASNKGRPPQYF.

This clonotype was observed a few times. The chain carries TRBV6-5 and TRBJ1-1; D ambiguous. Per germline, CDR1 MNHEY and CDR2 SVGAGI. Trimming left V 2 bases short and J 8 bases short, with 12 bases between. The CDR3 is 13 residues long. DNA of the CDR3: TGTGCCAGCAGTTACAAGGGAGATTTCGAAGCTTTCTTT. It specifies CASSYKGDFEAFF.

The CDR3 protein is CASSAPGASYNEQYF. The CDR3 DNA follows: TGTGCCAGCAGTGCCCCGGGGGCCTCTTACAATGAGCAGTACTTC. V gene TRBV6-1 combines with J gene TRBJ2-4; D possibly uses TRBD1 or TRBD2 (6 bases each). Trimming cost V 4 bases and J 13 bases, with 23 bases left between them. The CDR3 is 15 residues long. Germline loops: CDR1 MNHNS, CDR2 SASEGT.

Here the CDR3 reads CASSPIRELAGGREQYF. CDR3 bases: TGTGCCAGCAGCCCCATACGGGAACTAGCGGGAGGGAGAGAGCAGTACTTC. The chain recombines TRBV27 with TRBJ2-7; 13 positions agree with TRBD2. This CDR3 is built from 17 residues. The ends lost 6 bases at V and 7 bases at J; junction bases unmatched: 15. The germline CDR1 and CDR2 sequences are MNHEY and SMNVEV (reference sequence).

This clonotype was seen a handful of times. The chain combines TRBV7-2 with TRBJ2-1, with D possibly TRBD2 on 6 matching bases. The CDR3 has 13 amino acids. Trimming left V 10 bases short and J 5 bases short, with 15 bases between. Germline assignment: CDR1 SGHTA and CDR2 FQGNSA. In DNA, the CDR3 is TGTGCCACCGCGTCCGGGGGACACAATGAGCAGTTCTTC. Encoded protein: CATASGGHNEQFF.

Points on this clonotype: The junction shows a germline mismatch at one end, possibly a read error. J is TRBJ2-3 and V is TRBV6-5; the D is unclear. CDR1 and CDR2 (germline): MNHEY, SVGAGI. The CDR3 covers 13 residues. CDR3 region: CAGSYSNTDTQYF. CDR3 DNA sequence: TGTGCCGGCAGCTACTCAAACACAGATACGCAGTATTTT.

This clonotype was found a few times. The chain joins TRBV5-1 to TRBJ1-4, with 7 bases aligning to TRBD1. CDR3 length: 15 amino acids. V lost 4 bases to trimming and J lost 4 bases; unmatched junction nucleotides: 7. Looked up from germline, CDR1 is SGHRS and CDR2 is YFSETQ. CDR3: CASSPWDSYNEKLFF. The CDR3, as DNA: TGCGCCAGCAGCCCATGGGACAGCTATAATGAAAAACTGTTTTTT.

The sample holds a few counts of this clonotype. The gene calls are TRBV5-1 and TRBJ2-4, with 8 nucleotides matching TRBD1. V lost 2 bases, J lost 8 bases, and 6 bases stayed unmatched. This CDR3 is 14 amino acids long. Germline V gene lookup returns CDR1 SGHRS and CDR2 YFSETQ. CDR3 loop: CASSLQGGLDIQYF. The CDR3 nucleotides are TGCGCCAGCAGCTTACAGGGGGGCCTGGACATTCAGTACTTC.

Written as DNA, the CDR3 is TGTGCCAGCAGCCCTCCAACCCCCGTTTACGGGGAGCTGTTTTTT. Residues: CASSPPTPVYGELFF. This chain connects TRBV28 to TRBJ2-2; D not resolved. The CDR3 totals 15 residues. In germline, CDR1 is MDHEN, CDR2 SYDVKM. V dropped 6 bases and J dropped 7 bases, with 18 bases sitting between them.

The rearrangement joins TRBV5-4 to TRBJ2-5; the D gene could be TRBD1 or TRBD2 (5 bases each). Germline CDR1 reads SGHNT; CDR2 reads YYREEE (reference sequence). The CDR3 consists of 15 residues. V lost 4 bases and J lost 5, with 18 bases in between. CDR3: CASSLGGSGWETQYF. Written as DNA, the CDR3 is TGTGCCAGCAGCCTTGGAGGTTCAGGGTGGGAGACCCAGTACTTC.

This clonotype was counted a single time. At one of its ends the junction is not consistent with the germline gene, which may arise from a read error. J is TRBJ2-5 and V is TRBV15; TRBD2 matches at 12 bases. There are 16 residues in the CDR3. Germline values: CDR1 LNHNV, CDR2 YYDKDF (reference sequence). The CDR3 DNA reads TGTGTCACCAGCACACTAGGGACTAGCGGGCAAGAGACCCAGTACTTC. It translates to CVTSTLGTSGQETQYF.

This clonotype has only a few counts. The chain uses TRBV5-1 and TRBJ1-4; D is undetermined. Germline V lookup: CDR1 SGHRS, CDR2 YFSETQ. The CDR3 is 15 residues long. V was trimmed by 1 base and J by 7 bases, leaving 14 bases between them. The CDR3 DNA sequence: TGCGCCAGCAGCTTGTCGACCGCCAGAGCTGAAAAACTGTTTTTT. Protein: CASSLSTARAEKLFF.

A remark on this clonotype: It may be a read error: a sequence one base away is much more abundant. The V gene is TRBV6-1, the J gene TRBJ2-7; D may be TRBD1 (5 bases). Germline V gives CDR1 MNHNS, CDR2 SASEGT. V was trimmed by 7 bases and J by 3 bases, leaving 13 bases between them. The CDR3 extends over 13 amino acids. The CDR3 region is CASNPGPDYEQYF. The DNA of the CDR3 is TGTGCCAGCAACCCAGGGCCAGACTACGAGCAGTACTTC.

For the CDR3, the DNA is TGTGCCAGCAGCTCTCCTGCCCCCCCGGGCTACACCTTC. Amino acids: CASSSPAPPGYTF. The V and J genes are TRBV7-9 and TRBJ1-2; D unclear. V lost 4 bases, J lost 8 bases, and 14 bases lay in between. The CDR3 spans 13 residues. CDR1 and CDR2 from the germline V gene are SEHNR and FQNEAQ (reference sequence).